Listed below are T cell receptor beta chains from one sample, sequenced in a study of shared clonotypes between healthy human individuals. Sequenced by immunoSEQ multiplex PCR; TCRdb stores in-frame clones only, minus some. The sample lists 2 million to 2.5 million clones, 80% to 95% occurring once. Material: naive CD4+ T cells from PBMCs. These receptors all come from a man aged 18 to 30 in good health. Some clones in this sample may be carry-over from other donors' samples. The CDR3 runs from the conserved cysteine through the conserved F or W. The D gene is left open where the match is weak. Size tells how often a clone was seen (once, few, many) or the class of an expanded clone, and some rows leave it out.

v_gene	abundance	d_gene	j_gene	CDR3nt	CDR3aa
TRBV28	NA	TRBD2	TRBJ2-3	TGTGCCAGCAGAACAATAGCGGGAGAACCGCCAGATACGCAGTATTTT	CASRTIAGEPPDTQYF
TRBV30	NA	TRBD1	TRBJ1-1	TGTGCCTGGACACCGACAGGGTCGGGGGCCGGGACTGAAGCTTTCTTT	CAWTPTGSGAGTEAFF
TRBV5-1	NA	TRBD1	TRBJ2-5	TGCGCCAGCAGCCAGGACAGGGGTGTAGAGACCCAGTACTTC	CASSQDRGVETQYF
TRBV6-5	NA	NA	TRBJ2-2	TGTGCCAGCAGTTACCCTGACAGGCTGCGAACCGGGGAGCTGTTTTTT	CASSYPDRLRTGELFF
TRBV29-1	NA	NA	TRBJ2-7	TGCAGCGTTGGCCACTCCTACGAGCAGTACTTC	CSVGHSYEQYF
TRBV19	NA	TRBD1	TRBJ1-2	TGTGCCAGTAGTATAGAGACCGGGACAGGGCCCGCGAACTATGGCTACACCTTC	CASSIETGTGPANYGYTF
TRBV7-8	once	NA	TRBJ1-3	TGTGCCAGCAGCTTAGACAGCTTCTCTGGAAACACCATATATTTT	CASSLDSFSGNTIYF
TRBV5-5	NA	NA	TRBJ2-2	TGTGCCAGCAGCGCCGGGACTGGGGGCCGGGAGCTGTTTTTT	CASSAGTGGRELFF
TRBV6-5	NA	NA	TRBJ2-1	TGTGCCAGCAGTTCTCAGTATGAGCAGTTCTTC	CASSSQYEQFF
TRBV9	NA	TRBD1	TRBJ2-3	TGTGCCAGCAGCGCCCGGACAGGGGGGAGCACAGATACGCAGTATTTT	CASSARTGGSTDTQYF
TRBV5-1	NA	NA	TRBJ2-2	TGCGCCAGCAGCTTGGAGGCTAGCGAGAACACCGGGGAGCTGTTTTTT	CASSLEASENTGELFF
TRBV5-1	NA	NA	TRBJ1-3	TGCGCCAGCAGCACAGGGAAATCTGGAAACACCATATATTTT	CASSTGKSGNTIYF
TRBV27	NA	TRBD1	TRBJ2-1	TGTGCCAGCAGTCCGGACAGGCTCAGAAACAATGAGCAGTTCTTC	CASSPDRLRNNEQFF
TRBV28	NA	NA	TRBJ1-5	TGTGCCAGCAGTTTTGATCCCGCTTATAGCAATCAGCCCCAGCATTTT	CASSFDPAYSNQPQHF
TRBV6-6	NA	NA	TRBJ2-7	TGTGCCAGCAGTTACTCGAGGCAGGGTGCCTACGAGCAGTACTTC	CASSYSRQGAYEQYF
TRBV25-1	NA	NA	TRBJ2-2	TGTGCCAGCAGTTTACGGGCGGGGTCCGGGGAGCTGTTTTTT	CASSLRAGSGELFF
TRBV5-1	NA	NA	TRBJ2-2	TGCGCCAGCAGCTTGTCGGGGCTCCGGACCGGGGAGCTGTTTTTT	CASSLSGLRTGELFF
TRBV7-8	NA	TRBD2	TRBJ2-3	TGTGCCAGCGTAGCGGGAGTAAGGGATACGCAGTATTTT	CASVAGVRDTQYF
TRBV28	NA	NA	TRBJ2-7	TGTGCCAGCAGTTTGCAGGCCACGCTGCAGGAGCAGTACTTC	CASSLQATLQEQYF
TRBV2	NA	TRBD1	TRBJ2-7	TGTGCCAGCAGTAGACAGGGAGTTGGGGAGCAGTACTTC	CASSRQGVGEQYF
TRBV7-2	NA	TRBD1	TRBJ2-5	TGTGCCAGCAGCTCGACAGGGGCCCAAGAGACCCAGTACTTC	CASSSTGAQETQYF
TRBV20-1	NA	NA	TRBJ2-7	TGCAGTGCTAGGGTCTCCTACGAGCAGTACTTC	CSARVSYEQYF
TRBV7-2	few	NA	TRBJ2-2	TGTGCCAGCAGCTTTCGAGGGCAGGGGGAGCTGTTTTTT	CASSFRGQGELFF
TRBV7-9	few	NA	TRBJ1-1	TGTGCCAGCGGGCGGCGCCGCGGTGAAGCTTTCTTT	CASGRRRGEAFF
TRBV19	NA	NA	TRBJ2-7	TGTGCCAGTAGCCCTGGACTGGCAGCCTACGAGCAGTACTTC	CASSPGLAAYEQYF
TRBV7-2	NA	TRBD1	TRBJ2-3	TGTGCCAGCAGCTTAGGTGGACAGGGCACAGATACGCAGTATTTT	CASSLGGQGTDTQYF
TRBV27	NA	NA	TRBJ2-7	TGTGCCAGCAGTTCTTCCAGGACAACCTACGAGCAGTACTTC	CASSSSRTTYEQYF
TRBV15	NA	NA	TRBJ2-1	TGTGCCACCAGCAGAGGGGGACCCCCTGTGTATGAGCAGTTCTTC	CATSRGGPPVYEQFF